These 14 T cell receptor beta chains came from one sample sequenced in a study of CD4+ T cells in melanoma. Method: immunoSEQ multiplex PCR; TCRdb's copy keeps in-frame clones and lacks some. Of more than 20,000 clones detected, more than 65% appear once; the ten largest clones hold around 3.6%. Sequencing input: cells from a culture (not recorded whether cultured in vitro). Receptors originate from a human donor with melanoma.

The V gene is TRBV11-2, the J gene TRBJ1-1; perhaps TRBD1 as D (5 bases). The germline V gene encodes CDR1 SGHAT and CDR2 FQNNGV. This CDR3 has 14 residues. V lost 3 bases and J lost 3, with 11 bases in between. CDR3 nucleotide sequence: TGTGCCAGCAGCTTGGCAGGGCGGGACACTGAAGCTTTCTTT. Translating it yields CASSLAGRDTEAFF.

The table lists this clone with a few counts. The chain carries TRBV14 and TRBJ2-5, with D maybe TRBD1 (5 bases). Trimming left V 3 bases short and J 0 bases short, with 17 bases between. The CDR3 extends over 17 amino acids. Germline V gene lookup returns CDR1 SGHDN and CDR2 FVKESK. The CDR3 here is CASSQGIKGSYQETQYF. In DNA form, the CDR3 reads TGTGCCAGCAGCCAGGGGATTAAGGGGTCGTACCAAGAGACCCAGTACTTC.

This clone appeared once. The chain is built from TRBV6-1 and TRBJ1-2; no clear D. The CDR3 loop spans 10 amino acids. V lost 6 bases and J 4 bases, leaving 3 bases between the germline ends. CDR1 and CDR2 (germline): MNHNS, SASEGT. The CDR3: CASRLYGYTF. The CDR3 DNA sequence: TGTGCCAGCAGACTCTATGGCTACACCTTC.

The rearrangement joins TRBV5-1 to TRBJ1-4; no clear D gene. Trimming removed 4 bases at V and 0 bases at J, with 10 bases between. Germline-derived CDR1 and CDR2 are SGHRS and YFSETQ. The CDR3 runs to 15 residues. CDR3 loop: CASSLPGSTNEKLFF. CDR3 nucleotides: TGCGCCAGCAGCCTACCGGGATCAACTAATGAAAAACTGTTTTTT.

This rearrangement joins TRBV4-1 to TRBJ2-4; 13 bases align to TRBD2. There are 15 residues in the CDR3. Germline values: CDR1 MGHRA, CDR2 YSYEKL. J lost 6 bases, V lost 11 bases, and 10 bases had no gene match. In DNA, the CDR3 is TGCGCCTCCTCTTCGGGACTAGCGGGGCTAAACATTCAGTACTTC. Its translation: CASSSGLAGLNIQYF.

The chain is built from TRBV5-1 and TRBJ1-3; possible D gene TRBD1, 6 bases. CDR1 and CDR2 (germline): SGHRS, YFSETQ. CDR3 length: 16 amino acids. V lost 4 bases and J 3 bases, leaving 17 bases between the germline ends. CDR3 DNA: TGCGCCAGCAGCCCGGAATTACAGGGATATGGAAACACCATATATTTT. This gives the protein CASSPELQGYGNTIYF. Looking up the rest from reference TRBV5-1 and TRBJ1-3 gives the full variable domain: KAGVTQTPRYLIKTRGQQVTLSCSPISGHRSVSWYQQTPGQGLQFLFEYFSETQRNKGNFPGRFSGRQFSNSRSEMNVSTLELGDSALYLCASSPELQGYGNTIYFGEGSWLTVV.

The chain recombines TRBV13 with TRBJ1-1; TRBD1 agrees at 8 bases. This CDR3 has 17 amino acids. CDR1 is PRHDT, CDR2 FYEKMQ, per germline (reference sequence). Germline trimming cut 1 base from V and 1 base from J; bases unmatched to any gene: 8. The CDR3 here is CASSLAGRGLGNTEAFF. The CDR3 nucleotides read TGTGCCAGCAGCTTAGCAGGCAGGGGGCTAGGGAACACTGAAGCTTTCTTT.

The genes are TRBV15 and TRBJ1-5; TRBD1 matches at 8 bases. The V segment lost 0 bases and the J segment 1 base; nucleotides outside the gene matches: 5. Germline lookup yields CDR1 LNHNV and CDR2 YYDKDF (reference sequence). The CDR3 loop spans 17 amino acids. As DNA, the CDR3 is TGTGCCACCAGCAGAGATTTGGCAGGGGGCAGCAATCAGCCCCAGCATTTT. This gives the protein CATSRDLAGGSNQPQHF.

This chain links TRBV11-2 with TRBJ2-7; D gene ambiguous. This CDR3 has 15 amino acids. Per the germline V gene, CDR1 is SGHAT and CDR2 is FQNNGV. V lost 5 bases and J 0 bases, leaving 14 bases between the germline ends. The CDR3 DNA sequence: TGTGCCAGCAGCCCAAGCCCGGATAGCTCCTACGAGCAGTACTTC. It is translated as CASSPSPDSSYEQYF.

The DNA of the CDR3 is TGTGCCAGCAGCCATCTGGGGACAGGGCTCACAGATACGCAGTATTTT. It is translated as CASSHLGTGLTDTQYF. The rearrangement uses TRBV11-1 and TRBJ2-3, with TRBD1 matching over 9 bases. Germline V lookup: CDR1 SGHAT, CDR2 FQDESV (reference sequence). The junction had 8 bases not matched to a gene; V was cut back by 5 bases and J by 2 bases. The CDR3 runs 16 residues.

The V call is TRBV30, the J call TRBJ2-2, with 8 bases fitting TRBD1. V dropped 0 bases and J dropped 4; count of bases not matched to a gene: 1. Germline lookup yields CDR1 GTSNPN and CDR2 SVGIG (reference sequence). The CDR3 runs 14 residues. The CDR3 sequence: CAWSVQGVTGELFF. The CDR3 nucleotides are TGTGCCTGGAGTGTACAGGGGGTCACCGGGGAGCTGTTTTTT.

V and J are TRBV5-1 and TRBJ2-7, with D maybe TRBD1 (5 bases). The CDR3 has 14 residues. CDR1 SGHRS and CDR2 YFSETQ come from the germline V gene. Between the trimmed V and J ends, which lost 5 bases and 3 bases, there was a span of 15 bases. CDR3 protein: CASSWGDHDYEQYF. The CDR3 bases are TGCGCCAGCAGTTGGGGCGATCATGACTACGAGCAGTACTTC.

This clone was found once. V usage is TRBV2 and J usage is TRBJ1-5; 7 positions agree with TRBD1. V trimming: 4 bases; J trimming: 6 bases; junction bases outside the gene matches: 18. This CDR3 comprises 18 residues. Germline CDR1 is SNHLY and CDR2 is FYNNEI. In nucleotides, the CDR3 is TGTGCCAGCAGTGGCGGACCGGGACAGACCGCCTGGGGTCAGCCCCAGCATTTT. Translated: CASSGGPGQTAWGQPQHF.

The chain carries TRBV14 and TRBJ2-1; TRBD1 aligns across 8 bases. The CDR3 contains 16 residues. V dropped 1 base and J dropped 12; count of bases not matched to a gene: 14. The germline CDR1 and CDR2 sequences are SGHDN and FVKESK. CDR3 bases: TGTGCCAGCAGCCAAGTATTGGCAGGGGGCAGGGTTGGGCAGTTCTTC. Encoded protein: CASSQVLAGGRVGQFF.